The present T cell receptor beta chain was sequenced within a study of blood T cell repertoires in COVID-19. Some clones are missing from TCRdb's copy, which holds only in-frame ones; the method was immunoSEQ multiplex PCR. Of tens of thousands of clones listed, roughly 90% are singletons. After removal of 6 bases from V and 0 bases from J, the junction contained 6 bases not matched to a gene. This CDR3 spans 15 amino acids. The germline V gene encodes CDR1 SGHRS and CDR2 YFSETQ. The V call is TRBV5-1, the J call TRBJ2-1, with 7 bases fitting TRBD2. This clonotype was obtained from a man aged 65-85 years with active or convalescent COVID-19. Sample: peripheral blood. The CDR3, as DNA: TGCGCCAGCACTAGCGGCCTTAGCTCCTACAATGAGCAGTTCTTC. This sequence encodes CASTSGLSSYNEQFF.